The 7 T cell receptor beta chains presented below share a single source sample, sequenced in a study of blood T cells in healthy people across ages. Primers used in a second PCR of roughly 7 to 11 cycles were a sample-barcoded 5' primer and a J-beta primer mix. A single record per CDR3 protein comes from TCRdb applying MiXCR to the 5' RACE reads. The sample contains more than 800,000 distinct CDR3 sequences, roughly 26% of which appear only once. The sequenced sample was blood. The receptors here all came from a woman at least 80 years old in good health.

In this sample, this clonotype turned up once. The rearrangement links TRBV7-9 to TRBJ2-1, with a tentative D call TRBD2 (5 bases). Germline values: CDR1 SEHNR, CDR2 FQNEAQ (reference sequence). Trimming removed 4 bases at V and 2 bases at J, with 18 bases between. The CDR3 has 17 amino acids. This CDR3 is CASSSKPGMRTYNEQFF. DNA of the CDR3: TGTGCCAGCAGCTCAAAACCCGGGATGCGAACCTACAATGAGCAGTTCTTC. The full variable domain, in which reference TRBV7-9 and TRBJ2-1 provide the parts outside the CDR3, is DTGVSQNPRHKITKRGQNVTFRCDPISEHNRLYWYRQTLGQGPEFLTYFQNEAQLEKSRLLSDRFSAERPKGSFSTLEIQRTEQGDSAMYLCASSSKPGMRTYNEQFFGPGTRLTVL.

This clonotype was found many times. This chain uses TRBV9 with TRBJ2-3; 8 bases match TRBD1. CDR1 and CDR2 from the germline V gene are SGDLS and YYNGEE. The CDR3 extends over 16 amino acids. The V segment lost 4 bases and the J segment 0 bases; nucleotides outside the gene matches: 7. CDR3 loop: CASSPRQGKSTDTQYF. The CDR3 DNA is TGTGCCAGCAGCCCGAGACAGGGGAAGAGCACAGATACGCAGTATTTT. The variable domain in full, completed from reference TRBV9 and TRBJ2-3, reads DSGVTQTPKHLITATGQRVTLRCSPRSGDLSVYWYQQSLDQGLQFLIQYYNGEERAKGNILERFSAQQFPDLHSELNLSSLELGDSALYFCASSPRQGKSTDTQYFGPGTRLTVL.

The V gene is TRBV2, the J gene TRBJ1-2; 10 bases align to TRBD1. Trimming cost V 6 bases and J 1 base; bases outside gene matches: 5. Germline V CDR1 and CDR2: SNHLY, FYNNEI. The CDR3 is made up of 15 amino acids. CDR3: CASRGQGVGNYGYTF. CDR3 sequence (DNA): TGTGCCAGCAGAGGACAGGGGGTCGGTAACTATGGCTACACCTTC. Filled out from reference TRBV2 and TRBJ1-2, the complete variable domain reads EPEVTQTPSHQVTQMGQEVILRCVPISNHLYFYWYRQILGQKVEFLVSFYNNEISEKSEIFDDQFSVERPDGSNFTLKIRSTKLEDSAMYFCASRGQGVGNYGYTFGSGTRLTVV.

In its sample, this clonotype was seen a few times. The chain employs TRBV5-6 and TRBJ1-1; D unresolved. V lost 0 bases, J lost 7 bases, and 7 bases lay in between. Germline CDR1 is SGHDT and CDR2 is YYEEEE. CDR3 length: 12 amino acids. As DNA, the CDR3 is TGTGCCAGCAGCTTGGCCGAGAGTGAAGCTTTCTTT. This sequence encodes CASSLAESEAFF.

This sequence joins TRBV28 and TRBJ2-1; no firm D call. TRBJ2-7 matches the DNA end more closely, so the J call is doubtful. The CDR3 totals 18 residues. Germline lookup yields CDR1 MDHEN and CDR2 SYDVKM. As DNA, the CDR3 is TGTGCCAGCAGTTTATCGGCTTGGGTTGCTAGGTCCTACAATGAGCAGTACTTC. It translates to CASSLSAWVARSYNEQYF.

This clonotype was found a few times. The rearrangement links TRBV27 to TRBJ2-7; D gene unclear. V lost 3 bases, J lost 5 bases, and 14 bases lay in between. Germline CDR1 MNHEY, CDR2 SMNVEV (reference sequence). CDR3 length: 14 amino acids. CDR3 sequence (DNA): TGTGCCAGCAGTTTCTCAGGCAAAAGCGACGAGCAGTACTTC. Amino acids: CASSFSGKSDEQYF.

Notes on this clonotype: Just one base apart from a much larger clone, this may be a read error. The V gene is TRBV7-2, the J gene TRBJ2-5; 8 bases are a match to TRBD1. The assigned J gene may be wrong: the sequence end matches TRBJ2-7 better. The CDR3 runs 14 residues. The germline V gene encodes CDR1 SGHTA and CDR2 FQGNSA. The CDR3 sequence: CVSSAGQGGDEQYF. In DNA, the CDR3 is TGTGTCAGCAGCGCAGGACAGGGCGGCGACGAGCAGTACTTC.